Below, one TCR beta chain is given with its context. The data stem from a study of blood T cell repertoires in COVID-19. Study information: There were acute and convalescent COVID-19 samples, and they came from the United States, Italy and Spain.

V was clipped by 1 base and J by 4 bases, with 8 bases between them. CDR3 length: 13 amino acids. In germline, CDR1 is LGHNA, CDR2 YSLEER. Original processing methods: Estimates of nucleated cell counts were drawn from the amplification of reference gene primers. Libraries were prepared by immunoSEQ multiplex PCR; TCRdb keeps only in-frame clonotypes and omits some of them. The DNA gave D and trimming, while V, J and clone size come from that table. The sample has about 82,000 clones; approximately 80% are singletons. This rearrangement joins TRBV4-3 to TRBJ2-7; D ambiguous. This TCR came from a middle-aged woman with active or convalescent COVID-19. Sequencing was done on a sample of peripheral blood. The CDR3 nucleotides are TGCGCCAGCAGCCAAGGGTTCGGTTACGAGCAGTACTTC. Its protein product is CASSQGFGYEQYF.